A selection of T cell receptor beta chains follows, all from one sample in a study of blood T cells in healthy people across ages. TCRdb used MiXCR to reprocess the 5' RACE reads, holding one entry per CDR3 protein. The data contain hundreds of thousands of distinct CDR3 sequences, about half of them seen just once; the ten biggest clones take up 15% to 20%. The source material was blood. The receptors here all came from an older man in good health. CDR3s include the opening cysteine and the closing phenylalanine or tryptophan. The D gene is left open where the match is weak. Clone size is not always given. Where it is, it says once, few, many or a class for expanded clones.

V gene	J gene	D gene	clone size	CDR3 protein	CDR3 DNA
TRBV20-1	TRBJ2-7	TRBD2	.	CSARDGTSGGNYEQYF	TGCAGTGCTAGAGATGGGACTAGCGGAGGGAACTACGAGCAGTACTTC
TRBV7-2	TRBJ2-2	TRBD2	.	CASSLVIGASGVNTGELFF	TGTGCCAGCAGCTTAGTAATTGGTGCTAGCGGAGTGAACACCGGGGAGCTGTTTTTT
TRBV5-1	TRBJ2-1	.	few	CASSSNTGNEQFF	TGCGCCAGCAGCTCTAACACGGGAAATGAGCAGTTCTTC
TRBV5-1	TRBJ2-7	.	.	CASSLSTPGEQYF	TGCGCCAGCAGCTTGTCCACCCCGGGCGAGCAGTACTTC
TRBV20-1	TRBJ2-5	.	.	CSARGLTEETQYF	TGCAGTGCCAGGGGACTTACCGAAGAGACCCAGTACTTC
TRBV7-3	TRBJ2-7	.	.	CASSRQQSPYNEQYF	TGTGCCAGCAGCCGACAACAGTCCCCCTACAATGAGCAGTACTTC
TRBV20-1	TRBJ2-1	.	.	CSASGDPRSYNEQFF	TGCAGTGCGTCAGGGGACCCTCGCTCCTACAATGAGCAGTTCTTC
TRBV20-1	TRBJ2-3	.	few	CSASISDTQYF	TGCAGTGCTAGTATCTCAGATACGCAGTATTTT
TRBV28	TRBJ1-1	.	.	CASSFGIGMNTEAFF	TGTGCCAGCAGTTTCGGTATAGGCATGAACACTGAAGCTTTCTTT
TRBV11-2	TRBJ2-3	.	few	CASSLTPPADTQYF	TGTGCCAGCAGCTTAACCCCCCCGGCAGATACGCAGTATTTT
TRBV7-6	TRBJ2-4	.	.	CASSLAGPSPDEQYF	TGTGCCAGCAGCTTAGCCGGGCCATCGCCGGATGAGCAGTACTTC
TRBV4-3	TRBJ2-3	.	few	CASSRLTGKMSDTQYF	TGCGCCAGCAGCCGACTCACAGGGAAAATGTCAGATACGCAGTATTTT
TRBV7-2	TRBJ2-7	.	few	CASSCAGTYEQYF	TGTGCCAGCAGCTGCGCGGGGACCTACGAGCAGTACTTC
TRBV19	TRBJ2-3	.	.	CASGHQGYTDTQYF	TGTGCCAGTGGGCACCAGGGATACACAGATACGCAGTATTTT
TRBV28	TRBJ2-7	.	few	CASQGRGPLYEQYF	TGTGCCAGTCAGGGCCGAGGCCCCCTCTACGAGCAGTACTTC
TRBV2	TRBJ2-7	.	few	CASSEAQGHEQYF	TGTGCCAGCAGTGAGGCACAGGGTCACGAGCAGTACTTC
TRBV5-1	TRBJ1-2	.	.	CASSLAGQVTYGYTF	TGCGCCAGCAGCTTGGCGGGGCAGGTTACCTATGGCTACACCTTC
TRBV2	TRBJ1-4	.	once	CASRDSGDGEKLFF	TGTGCCAGCAGGGATTCGGGGGACGGTGAAAAACTGTTTTTT
TRBV7-3	TRBJ2-1	.	.	CASTGRYNEQFF	TGTGCCAGCACCGGACGCTACAATGAGCAGTTCTTC
TRBV12-3/TRBV12-4	TRBJ1-6	.	.	CASSLAVGSPLHF	TGTGCCAGCAGTTTAGCGGTTGGATCACCCCTCCACTTT
TRBV7-9	TRBJ2-1	.	.	CASSLVFGSYNEQFF	TGTGCCAGCAGCTTAGTTTTCGGGTCCTACAATGAGCAGTTCTTC
TRBV6-6	TRBJ2-3	.	.	CASSYPGESSTDTQYF	TGTGCCAGCAGTTACCCAGGGGAATCGAGCACAGATACGCAGTATTTT
TRBV5-6	TRBJ2-7	.	.	CAGSLRTAYNEQYF	TGTGCCGGCAGCTTGCGGACAGCCTACAATGAGCAGTACTTC
TRBV14	TRBJ1-1	TRBD1	.	CASSRDRQGVTEAFF	TGTGCCAGCAGCCGAGATCGACAGGGGGTCACTGAAGCTTTCTTT
TRBV12-3/TRBV12-4	TRBJ1-2	.	.	CASSLAAGRGSYTF	TGTGCCAGCAGTTTAGCTGCGGGGAGGGGTAGCTACACCTTC
TRBV6-6	TRBJ2-7	TRBD1	.	CASSRDRGWDEQYF	TGTGCCAGCAGCCGTGACAGGGGATGGGACGAGCAGTACTTC
TRBV29-1	TRBJ2-2	.	.	CSVTQGSNTGELFF	TGCAGCGTTACTCAGGGGTCGAACACCGGGGAGCTGTTTTTT
TRBV5-1	TRBJ1-5	.	few	CASSWSGVGNQPQHF	TGCGCCAGCAGCTGGTCTGGGGTTGGCAATCAGCCCCAGCATTTT
TRBV2	TRBJ1-5	.	.	CASSDEVLPQHF	TGTGCCAGCAGTGATGAGGTCCTCCCCCAGCATTTT
TRBV4-2	TRBJ2-7	.	.	CASSQELTEADYEQYF	TGTGCCAGCAGCCAAGAACTGACAGAAGCCGACTACGAGCAGTACTTC
TRBV12-3/TRBV12-4	TRBJ2-5	.	.	CASSSSYGEETQYF	TGTGCCAGCAGTTCATCGTACGGGGAAGAGACCCAGTACTTC
TRBV12-3/TRBV12-4	TRBJ2-1	TRBD2	.	CASSPTSGSLNEQFF	TGTGCCAGCAGCCCTACTAGCGGGAGCCTCAATGAGCAGTTCTTC
TRBV7-2	TRBJ2-7	TRBD1	many	CASSADRGPYEQYF	TGTGCCAGCAGCGCGGACAGGGGCCCCTACGAGCAGTACTTC
TRBV5-1	TRBJ2-7	.	.	CASSFRGLTSDEQYF	TGCGCCAGCAGCTTCCGGGGGCTTACAAGCGATGAGCAGTACTTC
TRBV9	TRBJ2-5	.	once	CASSDPRVREETQYF	TGTGCCAGCAGCGACCCACGAGTTCGGGAGGAGACCCAGTACTTC
TRBV10-3	TRBJ1-1	TRBD1	.	CAISPRGTEAFF	TGTGCCATCAGTCCCAGGGGGACTGAAGCTTTCTTT
TRBV24-1	TRBJ1-2	.	many	CATSEGGYGYTF	TGTGCCACCAGTGAGGGGGGCTATGGCTACACCTTC
TRBV10-3	TRBJ2-3	TRBD2	few	CAISWGGTDTQYF	TGTGCCATCAGCTGGGGGGGAACAGATACGCAGTATTTT
TRBV7-2	TRBJ2-5	.	.	CASSPESSQETQYF	TGTGCCAGCAGCCCCGAGAGTTCCCAAGAGACCCAGTACTTC
TRBV7-3	TRBJ2-3	TRBD1	.	CASSLQGATTDTQYF	TGTGCCAGCAGCTTACAGGGGGCGACCACAGATACGCAGTATTTT
TRBV20-1	TRBJ2-3	.	many	CSARPGTSSTDTQYF	TGCAGTGCTAGGCCCGGGACATCTAGCACAGATACGCAGTATTTT
TRBV7-2	TRBJ2-1	.	.	CASSFPWGGNSYNEQFF	TGTGCCAGCAGCTTCCCCTGGGGAGGAAATTCCTACAATGAGCAGTTCTTC
TRBV7-8	TRBJ2-5	.	few	CASSLQGSREEQYF	TGTGCCAGCAGCTTACAGGGTTCAAGGGAAGAGCAGTACTTC
TRBV27	TRBJ2-4	.	.	CASKFWSGENIQYF	TGTGCCAGCAAGTTTTGGTCTGGGGAAAACATTCAGTACTTC
TRBV20-1	TRBJ2-1	TRBD2	few	CSADHGGGFNEQFF	TGCAGTGCTGACCATGGGGGAGGGTTCAATGAGCAGTTCTTC
TRBV20-1	TRBJ1-6	.	.	CSASTGDSPLHF	TGCAGTGCTAGCACGGGGGATTCACCCCTCCACTTT
TRBV28	TRBJ2-7	TRBD1	.	CASSLVGQGANEQYF	TGTGCCAGCAGTTTAGTCGGGCAGGGGGCCAACGAGCAGTACTTC
TRBV21-1	TRBJ2-7	.	.	CASSKLAGVPTYEQYF	TGTGCCAGCAGCAAGTTAGCCGGAGTCCCTACCTACGAGCAGTACTTC
TRBV29-1	TRBJ2-5	TRBD2	few	CSALAGGTETQYF	TGCAGCGCCTTAGCGGGAGGGACGGAGACCCAGTACTTC
TRBV3-1	TRBJ2-1	.	.	CASSASYYNEQFF	TGTGCCAGCAGCGCGTCCTATTACAATGAGCAGTTCTTC
TRBV29-1	TRBJ2-7	TRBD1	few	CSVGLSTGQGDAYEQYF	TGCAGCGTTGGTTTAAGCACGGGACAGGGAGATGCCTACGAGCAGTACTTC